The source of this T cell receptor beta chain is a study of blood T cell repertoires in COVID-19. Study at large: Some COVID-19 samples were acute and others convalescent; all came from the United States, Italy and Spain. PBMCs, B-cell-depleted T cells, or T cells provided the cDNA or gDNA that made up the material.

Methods used by the authors: Amplification with reference gene primers provided the estimates of nucleated cell counts. Sequenced by immunoSEQ multiplex PCR; TCRdb stores in-frame clones only, minus some. D and trimming come from the DNA, and the V and J calls and clone size come from that table. The sample has about 70,000 clones, around 80% seen once; the top ten hold 18%. The germline V gene has CDR1 SGHAT and CDR2 FQNNGV. This CDR3 has 11 amino acids. V was trimmed by 8 bases and J by 3 bases, leaving 7 bases between them. The chain links TRBV11-2 to TRBJ1-1; a weak D match, TRBD1 (5 bases). This TCR came from a man in his sixties or seventies who had recovered from COVID-19. The sample consisted of peripheral blood. Here the CDR3 reads CASQGYTEAFF. CDR3 nucleotides: TGTGCCAGCCAGGGTTACACTGAAGCTTTCTTT.